This record looks at one T cell receptor beta chain sequence and its context. PCR used 60 Vbeta primers and 13 Jbeta primers. Assay: immunoSEQ multiplex PCR; the TCRdb copy retains only in-frame clones and omits some. The sample yields roughly 110,000 clones, about 76% seen once. This entry comes from a study of cytomegalovirus exposure and HLA in healthy donors. CDR1 MNHNY and CDR2 SVGAGI come from the germline V gene (reference sequence). The V segment lost 5 bases and the J segment 0 bases; nucleotides outside the gene matches: 2. This CDR3 has 14 residues. Sequencing input: PBMCs. The chain links TRBV6-6 to TRBJ2-7, with 9 bases identical to TRBD1. The receptor was derived from a man aged 25 to 45 in good health and CMV-seropositive. CDR3 bases: TGTGCCAGCAGTGAGACAGGGGGCTCCTACGAGCAGTACTTC. Protein: CASSETGGSYEQYF.